One and the same sample provided the 25 T cell receptor beta chains below, sequenced in a study of neurological immune-mediated disorders. A single record per CDR3 protein comes from TCRdb applying MiXCR to the 5' RACE reads. The data show around 70,000 distinct CDR3 sequences, around 5.2% seen once. Sequenced sample: PBMCs. These receptors came from a man in his late teens or twenties with multiple sclerosis.

This clonotype was recorded many times. This chain links TRBV6-6 with TRBJ1-1; tentative D call: TRBD1 (5 bases). CDR1 is MNHNY and CDR2 is SVGAGI in the germline V gene (reference sequence). The CDR3 is 15 residues long. V lost 0 bases to trimming and J lost 1 base, with 9 bases between them. CDR3 in amino acids: CASSYSLGANTEAFF. CDR3 coding DNA: TGTGCCAGCAGTTACTCCCTTGGGGCGAACACTGAAGCTTTCTTT.

This clonotype was seen at least ten times. This chain joins TRBV7-2 and TRBJ2-4; TRBD1 is a possible D gene (6 bases). Trimming removed 4 bases at V and 5 bases at J, with 12 bases between. The CDR3 length is 14 residues. CDR1 is SGHTA, CDR2 FQGNSA, per germline. The CDR3 DNA follows: TGTGCCAGCAGCTGGAACAGGGTGGAAAACATTCAGTACTTC. This sequence encodes CASSWNRVENIQYF. The whole variable domain, filled in from reference TRBV7-2 and TRBJ2-4, reads GAGVSQSPSNKVTEKGKDVELRCDPISGHTALYWYRQSLGQGLEFLIYFQGNSAPDKSGLPSDRFSAERTGGSVSTLTIQRTQQEDSAVYLCASSWNRVENIQYFGAGTRLSVL.

This clonotype is labeled medium-sized. The rearrangement uses TRBV12-3 or TRBV12-4 and TRBJ1-2, with D possibly being TRBD1 (6 bases). Trimming removed 6 bases from V and 8 bases from J, with 19 bases in between. The CDR3 covers 14 residues. The CDR3 DNA reads TGTGCCAGCAGCGATGACAGGAGGGGAGGCGGCTACACCTTC. Its protein is CASSDDRRGGGYTF.

In its sample, this clonotype was seen many times. The V and J genes are TRBV7-2 and TRBJ2-7; maybe TRBD2 (5 bases). The length of the CDR3 is 14 residues. The germline CDR1 and CDR2 sequences are SGHTA and FQGNSA. V lost 5 bases and J lost 4, with 15 bases in between. This CDR3 reads CASSPGLAQYEQYF. Written as DNA, the CDR3 is TGTGCCAGCAGCCCAGGACTCGCCCAATACGAGCAGTACTTC.

This clonotype was detected many times. V gene TRBV7-8 combines with J gene TRBJ1-1, with D unclear. The CDR3 is made up of 14 amino acids. The germline V gene has CDR1 SGHVS and CDR2 FQNEAQ. V gave up 3 bases and J gave up 1 base, with 9 bases separating them. This chain's CDR3 is CASSLIGGNTEAFF. The CDR3 region has the DNA TGTGCCAGCAGCTTGATAGGAGGGAACACTGAAGCTTTCTTT. The whole variable domain, filled in from reference TRBV7-8 and TRBJ1-1, reads GAGVSQSPRYKVAKRGQDVALRCDPISGHVSLFWYQQALGQGPEFLTYFQNEAQLDKSGLPSDRFFAERPEGSVSTLKIQRTQQEDSAVYLCASSLIGGNTEAFFGQGTRLTVV.

This clonotype was counted many times. The chain is built from TRBV20-1 and TRBJ1-5, with D perhaps matching TRBD1 (6 bases). Germline CDR1 DFQATT, CDR2 SNEGSKA (reference sequence). The germline V and J ends were trimmed by 5 bases and 2 bases, with 16 bases remaining between them. The length of the CDR3 is 15 residues. The CDR3 DNA sequence: TGCAGTGCTCTTATCACAGGGTTCGGCAATCAGCCCCAGCATTTT. This codes for CSALITGFGNQPQHF.

This clonotype is medium-sized within its sample. The V call is TRBV5-1, the J call TRBJ2-5, with D uncertain. The germline V gene has CDR1 SGHRS and CDR2 YFSETQ. This CDR3 contains 14 residues. V lost 0 bases to trimming and J lost 3 bases, with 9 bases between them. The CDR3 region is CASSLALQKETQYF. For the CDR3, the DNA is TGCGCCAGCAGCTTGGCTCTGCAGAAAGAGACCCAGTACTTC.

This clonotype has a count of ten or more. The J gene is TRBJ2-5, the V gene TRBV12-3 or TRBV12-4; possibly TRBD2 for D (5 bases). The ends were cut back, 8 bases at V and 1 base at J, with 8 bases in the middle. CDR3 length: 12 residues. CDR3 region: CASGTSQETQYF. CDR3 bases: TGTGCCAGCGGTACTAGCCAAGAGACCCAGTACTTC.

Ten or more counts support this clonotype. The CDR3 sequence: CSAADGLARSTDTQYF. CDR3 sequence (DNA): TGCAGTGCTGCCGATGGACTAGCGAGGAGCACAGATACGCAGTATTTT. The chain carries TRBV20-1 and TRBJ2-3, with TRBD2 matching 9 bases. The germline gives CDR1 DFQATT, CDR2 SNEGSKA (reference sequence). Germline trimming cut 5 bases from V and 0 bases from J; bases unmatched to any gene: 9. This CDR3 is built from 16 residues.

Only a few counts were recorded for this clonotype. One base away lies a much larger clone, so this may be a sequencing read error. The chain combines TRBV29-1 with TRBJ2-7, with 8 bases aligning to TRBD1. The trim removed 3 bases at V and 7 bases at J, leaving 5 bases unmatched. Germline values: CDR1 SQVTM, CDR2 ANQGSEA. This CDR3 is built from 12 residues. CDR3 sequence: CSVEDRDEEQYF. CDR3 DNA: TGCAGCGTTGAGGACAGGGACGAAGAGCAGTACTTC.

This clonotype occurred a few times. The J gene is TRBJ1-1, the V gene TRBV10-3, with D hard to call. The CDR3 has 12 residues. Germline CDR1 and CDR2: ENHRY and SYGVKD. The ends were cut back, 4 bases at V and 4 bases at J, with 7 bases in the middle. The CDR3 sequence is CAISAGSTEAFF. CDR3 DNA sequence: TGTGCCATCAGTGCAGGCAGCACTGAAGCTTTCTTT.

The J gene is TRBJ2-7, the V gene TRBV9; D is unclear. V was shortened by 0 bases and J by 6 bases, with 13 bases between the two germline ends. The CDR3 extends over 14 amino acids. Germline CDR1 SGDLS, CDR2 YYNGEE. CDR3 residues: CASSVESSAGEQYF. In DNA, the CDR3 is TGTGCCAGCAGCGTAGAAAGCAGCGCCGGCGAGCAGTACTTC.

This clonotype has ten or more counts. The chain employs TRBV27 and TRBJ2-3; 8 nucleotides match TRBD2. J lost 2 bases, V lost 3 bases, and 4 bases had no gene match. Germline CDR1 is MNHEY and CDR2 is SMNVEV (reference sequence). This CDR3 is 15 amino acids long. This CDR3 reads CASSFRGGPTDTQYF. CDR3 coding DNA: TGTGCCAGCAGTTTTCGCGGGGGGCCCACAGATACGCAGTATTTT.

This clonotype appeared many times. The chain combines TRBV20-1 with TRBJ2-5; D perhaps matches TRBD2 (5 bases). V was clipped by 2 bases and J by 5 bases, with 15 bases between them. Germline CDR1 reads DFQATT; CDR2 reads SNEGSKA (reference sequence). This CDR3 has 14 amino acids. CDR3 residues: CSARIPSRDETQYF. In DNA, the CDR3 is TGCAGTGCTAGAATACCTAGCCGGGATGAGACCCAGTACTTC.

This clonotype was picked up many times. This chain joins TRBV20-1 and TRBJ2-1; weak D call: TRBD2 (6 bases). Trimming took 6 bases from V and 3 from J, leaving 12 bases between them. Germline V CDR1 and CDR2: DFQATT, SNEGSKA (reference sequence). This CDR3 contains 13 residues. The CDR3 coding sequence is TGCAGTGCCCGGGGACTTATCTACAATGAGCAGTTCTTC. Translating it yields CSARGLIYNEQFF.

Ten or more counts support this clonotype. The genes are TRBV7-9 and TRBJ2-1; 7 bases are a match to TRBD2. The germline V gene has CDR1 SEHNR and CDR2 FQNEAQ (reference sequence). The CDR3 totals 18 residues. The ends lost 2 bases at V and 1 base at J; junction bases unmatched: 11. The CDR3 loop reads CASSLFGGRERSYNEQFF. The CDR3 coding sequence is TGTGCCAGCAGCTTATTTGGTGGGAGGGAACGGTCCTACAATGAGCAGTTCTTC. Full variable domain (rest looked up from reference TRBV7-9 and TRBJ2-1): DTGVSQNPRHKITKRGQNVTFRCDPISEHNRLYWYRQTLGQGPEFLTYFQNEAQLEKSRLLSDRFSAERPKGSFSTLEIQRTEQGDSAMYLCASSLFGGRERSYNEQFFGPGTRLTVL.

Comments on this clonotype: Since no conserved phenylalanine or tryptophan closes the CDR3, a read error is the likely cause. V and J are TRBV20-1 and TRBJ2-7; 9 bases align to TRBD2. V shed 3 bases, J shed 0 bases, and the junction held 6 bases outside the gene matches. Per the germline V gene, CDR1 is DFQATT and CDR2 is SNEGSKA (reference sequence). The CDR3 covers 15 residues. CDR3 amino acids: CSASLAGGSSYEQYN. As DNA, the CDR3 is TGCAGTGCTAGTCTGGCGGGAGGGTCCTCCTACGAGCAGTACAAC.

In this sample, this clonotype turned up a few times. The junction differs from germline at one of its ends, possibly a read error. V usage is TRBV7-9 and J usage is TRBJ1-5, with D perhaps TRBD1 (6 bases). This CDR3 is built from 17 residues. Germline lookup yields CDR1 SEHNR and CDR2 FQNEAQ (reference sequence). DNA for the CDR3: TGTGCCAGCAGCTTAGCCTGGGGGCGCGGGCGCAATCAGCCCCAGAATTTT. Encoded protein: CASSLAWGRGRNQPQNF.

This clonotype was seen ten or more times. One end of the junction varies from germline; a read error may be responsible. This chain connects TRBV7-7 to TRBJ2-5, with TRBD1 as a possible D gene (5 bases). Germline V CDR1 and CDR2: SSHAT, FNYEAQ (reference sequence). The CDR3 runs 15 residues. The CDR3 region is CASSLGHSPQETQYF. CDR3 nucleotides: TGTGCTAGCAGCCTCGGACATTCGCCCCAAGAGACCCAGTACTTC. The complete variable domain, with remaining parts taken from reference TRBV7-7 and TRBJ2-5, reads GAGVSQSPRYKVTKRGQDVTLRCDPISSHATLYWYQQALGQGPEFLTYFNYEAQPDKSGLPSDRFSAERPEGSISTLTIQRTEQRDSAMYRCASSLGHSPQETQYFGPGTRLLVL.

This clonotype was observed at least ten times. Here the CDR3 DNA reads TGTGCCAGCAGCCGGGGGGCAGGGAACTACGAGCAGTACTTC. The encoded protein is CASSRGAGNYEQYF. The chain carries TRBV7-3 and TRBJ2-7, with a tentative D call TRBD2 (7 bases). Germline CDR1 SGHTA, CDR2 FQGTGA. V lost 5 bases and J lost 3, with 14 bases in between. The CDR3 extends over 14 amino acids.

Only a few counts were recorded for this clonotype. Since a much larger clone is just one base distant, this may be a read error. The chain carries TRBV12-3 or TRBV12-4 and TRBJ2-3, with 7 bases identical to TRBD2. The CDR3 is 14 residues long. V lost 6 bases and J lost 7; bases outside the gene matches: 10. The CDR3 loop is CASSRTREGYTQYF. The CDR3, as DNA: TGTGCCAGCAGCCGGACTAGAGAGGGCTATACGCAGTATTTT.

The table lists this clonotype with many counts. V and J are TRBV12-3 or TRBV12-4 and TRBJ2-3, with TRBD2 matching 10 bases. The CDR3 totals 19 residues. V shed 6 bases, J shed 1 base, and the junction held 16 bases outside the gene matches. Written as DNA, the CDR3 is TGTGCCAGCAGCCCCACTGGACTAGCGGCTCCAAGGGGCACAGATACGCAGTATTTT. Encoded protein: CASSPTGLAAPRGTDTQYF.

This clonotype was counted many times. The rearrangement links TRBV5-1 to TRBJ1-1; D is unclear. This CDR3 is 15 amino acids long. Per the germline V gene, CDR1 is SGHRS and CDR2 is YFSETQ. Trimming removed 4 bases from V and 1 base from J, with 14 bases in between. In DNA, the CDR3 is TGCGCCAGCAGCACCGGGAGTAATTGGAACACTGAAGCTTTCTTT. It specifies CASSTGSNWNTEAFF. The full variable domain, its missing parts supplied by reference TRBV5-1 and TRBJ1-1, is KAGVTQTPRYLIKTRGQQVTLSCSPISGHRSVSWYQQTPGQGLQFLFEYFSETQRNKGNFPGRFSGRQFSNSRSEMNVSTLELGDSALYLCASSTGSNWNTEAFFGQGTRLTVV.

In this sample, this clonotype turned up many times. This chain connects TRBV29-1 to TRBJ2-1; maybe TRBD1 (6 bases). The CDR3 consists of 11 residues. Trimming stripped 7 bases from V and 5 bases from J, with 9 bases between. CDR1 is SQVTM, CDR2 ANQGSEA, per germline. The CDR3 bases are TGCAGCGCCACAGGGAACAATGAGCAGTTCTTC. This sequence encodes CSATGNNEQFF.

The CDR3 region has the DNA TGCGCCAGCAGCCCATTACCGGGACAGGGGAATTCACCCCTCCACTTT. Its protein is CASSPLPGQGNSPLHF. This chain joins TRBV5-1 and TRBJ1-6, with 10 bases matching TRBD1. This CDR3 region has 16 residues. Germline CDR1 is SGHRS and CDR2 is YFSETQ. V lost 4 bases to trimming and J lost 7 bases; unmatched junction nucleotides: 8.